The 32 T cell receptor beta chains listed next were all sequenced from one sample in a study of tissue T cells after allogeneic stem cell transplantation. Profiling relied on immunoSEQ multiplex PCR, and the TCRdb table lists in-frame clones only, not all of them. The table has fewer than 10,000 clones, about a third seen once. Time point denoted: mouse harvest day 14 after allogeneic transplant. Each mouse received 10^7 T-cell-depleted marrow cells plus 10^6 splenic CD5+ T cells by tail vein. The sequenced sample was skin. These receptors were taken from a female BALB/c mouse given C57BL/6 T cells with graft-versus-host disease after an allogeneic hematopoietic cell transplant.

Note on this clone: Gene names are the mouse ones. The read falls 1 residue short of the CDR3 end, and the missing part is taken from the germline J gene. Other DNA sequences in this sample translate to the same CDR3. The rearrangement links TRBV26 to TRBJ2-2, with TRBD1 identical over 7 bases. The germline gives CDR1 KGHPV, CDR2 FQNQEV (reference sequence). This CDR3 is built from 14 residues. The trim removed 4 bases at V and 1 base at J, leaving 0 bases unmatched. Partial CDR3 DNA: TGTGCCAGCAGTCGACAGGGAAACACCGGGCAGCTCTAC. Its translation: CASSRQGNTGQLY. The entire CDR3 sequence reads CASSRQGNTGQLYF.

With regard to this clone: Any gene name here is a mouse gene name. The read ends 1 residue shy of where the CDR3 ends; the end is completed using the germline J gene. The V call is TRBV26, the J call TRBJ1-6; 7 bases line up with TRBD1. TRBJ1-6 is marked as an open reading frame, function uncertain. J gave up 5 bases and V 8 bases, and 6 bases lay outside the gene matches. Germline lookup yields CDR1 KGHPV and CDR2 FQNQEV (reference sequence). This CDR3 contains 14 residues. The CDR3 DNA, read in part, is TGTGCCAGCTCTTCGACAGGGAATAATTCGCCCCTCTAC. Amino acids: CASSSTGNNSPLY. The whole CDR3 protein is CASSSTGNNSPLYF.

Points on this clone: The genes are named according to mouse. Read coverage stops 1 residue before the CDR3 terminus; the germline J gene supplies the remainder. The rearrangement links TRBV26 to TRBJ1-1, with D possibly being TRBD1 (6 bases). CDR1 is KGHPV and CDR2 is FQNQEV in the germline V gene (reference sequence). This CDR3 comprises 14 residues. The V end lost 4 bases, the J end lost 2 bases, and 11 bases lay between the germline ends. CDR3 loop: CASSRSQGNTEVFF. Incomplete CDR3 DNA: TGTGCCAGCAGTCGTTCACAGGGTAACACAGAAGTCTTC.

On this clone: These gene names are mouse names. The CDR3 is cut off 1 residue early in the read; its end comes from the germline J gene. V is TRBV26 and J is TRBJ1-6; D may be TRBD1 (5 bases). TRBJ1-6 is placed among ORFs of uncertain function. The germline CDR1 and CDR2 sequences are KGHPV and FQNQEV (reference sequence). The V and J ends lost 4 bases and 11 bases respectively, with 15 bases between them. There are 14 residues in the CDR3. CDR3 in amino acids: CASSRDGGGTPLYF. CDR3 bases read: TGTGCCAGCAGTCGGGACGGCGGGGGTACGCCCCTCTAC.

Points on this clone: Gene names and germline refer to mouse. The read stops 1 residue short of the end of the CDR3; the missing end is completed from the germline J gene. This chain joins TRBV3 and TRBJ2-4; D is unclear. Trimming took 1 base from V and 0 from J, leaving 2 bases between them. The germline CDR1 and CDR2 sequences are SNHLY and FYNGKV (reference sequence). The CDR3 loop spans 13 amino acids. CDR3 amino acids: CASSLESQNTLYF. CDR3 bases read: TGTGCCAGCAGCTTAGAAAGTCAAAACACCTTGTAC.

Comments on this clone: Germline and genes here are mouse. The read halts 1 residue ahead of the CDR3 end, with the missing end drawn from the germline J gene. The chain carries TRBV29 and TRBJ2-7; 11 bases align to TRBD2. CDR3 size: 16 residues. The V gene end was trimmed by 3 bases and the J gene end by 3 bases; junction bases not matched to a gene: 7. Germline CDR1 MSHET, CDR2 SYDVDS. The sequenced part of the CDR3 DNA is TGTGCTAGCAGTTTCCACGCGACTGGGGGGGTCTATGAACAGTAC. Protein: CASSFHATGGVYEQY. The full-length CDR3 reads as CASSFHATGGVYEQYF. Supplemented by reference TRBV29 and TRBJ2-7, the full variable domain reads DMKVTQMPRYLIKRMGENVLLECGQDMSHETMYWYRQDPGLGLQLIYISYDVDSNSEGDIPKGYRVSRKKREHFSLILDSAKTNQTSVYFCASSFHATGGVYEQYFGPGTRLTVL.

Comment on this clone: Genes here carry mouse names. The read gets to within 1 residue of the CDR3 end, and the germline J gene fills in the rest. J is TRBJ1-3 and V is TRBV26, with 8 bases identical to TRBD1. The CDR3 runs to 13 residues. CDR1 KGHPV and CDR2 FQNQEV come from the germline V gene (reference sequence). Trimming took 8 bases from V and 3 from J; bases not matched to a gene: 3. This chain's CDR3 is CASPDRDGNTLYF. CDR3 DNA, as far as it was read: TGTGCCAGCCCGGACAGGGATGGAAATACGCTCTAT.

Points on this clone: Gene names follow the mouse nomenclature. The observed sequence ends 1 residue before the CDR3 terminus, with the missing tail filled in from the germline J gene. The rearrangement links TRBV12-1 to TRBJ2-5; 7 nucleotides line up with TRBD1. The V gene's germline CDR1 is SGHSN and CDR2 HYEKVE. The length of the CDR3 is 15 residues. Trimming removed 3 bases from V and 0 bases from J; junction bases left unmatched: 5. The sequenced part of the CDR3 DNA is TGTGCCAGCTCTACCCCACAGGGGAACCAAGACACCCAGTAC. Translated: CASSTPQGNQDTQY. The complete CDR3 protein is CASSTPQGNQDTQYF.

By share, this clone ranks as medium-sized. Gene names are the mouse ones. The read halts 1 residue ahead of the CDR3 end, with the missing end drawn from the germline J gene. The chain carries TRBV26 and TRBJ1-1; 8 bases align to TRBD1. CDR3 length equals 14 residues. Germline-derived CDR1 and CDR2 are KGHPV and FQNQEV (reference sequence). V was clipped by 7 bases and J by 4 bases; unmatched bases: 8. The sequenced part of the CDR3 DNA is TGTGCCAGCACCAGGACAGGGTGGGGCACAGAAGTCTTC. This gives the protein CASTRTGWGTEVF. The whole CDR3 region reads CASTRTGWGTEVFF.

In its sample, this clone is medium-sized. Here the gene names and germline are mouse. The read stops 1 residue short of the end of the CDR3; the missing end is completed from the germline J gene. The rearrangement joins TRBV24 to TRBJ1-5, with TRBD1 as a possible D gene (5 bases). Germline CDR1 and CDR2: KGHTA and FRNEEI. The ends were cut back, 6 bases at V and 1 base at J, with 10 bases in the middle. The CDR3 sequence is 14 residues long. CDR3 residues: CASRIRDNNQAPLF. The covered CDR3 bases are TGTGCCAGCAGGATCAGGGACAACAACCAGGCTCCGCTT.

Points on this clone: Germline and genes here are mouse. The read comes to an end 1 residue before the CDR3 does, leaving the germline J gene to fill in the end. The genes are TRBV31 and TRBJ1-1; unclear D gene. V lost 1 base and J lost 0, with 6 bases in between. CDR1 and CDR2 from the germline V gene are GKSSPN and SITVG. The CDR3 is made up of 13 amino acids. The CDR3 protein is CAWSPQTNTEVFF. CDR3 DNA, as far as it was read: TGTGCCTGGAGTCCGCAGACAAACACAGAAGTCTTC.

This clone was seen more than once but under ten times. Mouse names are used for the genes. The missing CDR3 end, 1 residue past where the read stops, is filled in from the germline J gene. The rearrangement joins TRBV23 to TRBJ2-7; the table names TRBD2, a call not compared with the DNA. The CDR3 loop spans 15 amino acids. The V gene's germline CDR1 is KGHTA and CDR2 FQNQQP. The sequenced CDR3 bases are TGCTCCAGCAGTCAGAACTGGGGGAGCTCCTATGAACAGTAC. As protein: CSSSQNWGSSYEQY. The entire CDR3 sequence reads CSSSQNWGSSYEQYF.

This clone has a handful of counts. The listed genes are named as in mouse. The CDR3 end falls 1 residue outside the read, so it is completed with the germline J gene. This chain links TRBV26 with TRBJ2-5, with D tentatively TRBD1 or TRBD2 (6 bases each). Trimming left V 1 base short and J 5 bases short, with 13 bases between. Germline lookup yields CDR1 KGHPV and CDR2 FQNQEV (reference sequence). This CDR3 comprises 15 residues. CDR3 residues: CASSLWGRVGDTQYF. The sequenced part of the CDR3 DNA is TGTGCCAGCAGTCTGTGGGGGCGGGTAGGAGACACCCAGTAC. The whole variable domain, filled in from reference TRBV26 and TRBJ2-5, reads NSKVIQTPRYLVKGQGQKAKMRCIPEKGHPVVFWYQQNKNNEFKFLINFQNQEVLQQIDMTEKRFSAECPSNSPCSLEIQSSEAGDSALYLCASSLWGRVGDTQYFGPGTRLLVL.

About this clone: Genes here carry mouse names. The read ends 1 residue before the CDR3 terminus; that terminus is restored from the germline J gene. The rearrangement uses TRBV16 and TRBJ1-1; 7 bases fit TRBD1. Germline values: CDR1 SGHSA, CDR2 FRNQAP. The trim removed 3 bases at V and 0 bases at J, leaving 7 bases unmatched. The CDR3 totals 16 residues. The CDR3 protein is CASSFPRDRANTEVFF. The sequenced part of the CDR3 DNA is TGTGCAAGCAGCTTCCCTCGGGACAGAGCAAACACAGAAGTCTTC.

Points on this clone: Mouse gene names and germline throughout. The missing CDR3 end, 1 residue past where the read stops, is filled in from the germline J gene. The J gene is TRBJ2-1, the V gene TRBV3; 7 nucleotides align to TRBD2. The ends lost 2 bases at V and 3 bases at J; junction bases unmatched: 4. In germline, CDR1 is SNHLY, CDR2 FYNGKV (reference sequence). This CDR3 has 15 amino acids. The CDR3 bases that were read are TGTGCCAGCAGCTTAAGAGGGACTGCCTATGCTGAGCAGTTC. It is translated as CASSLRGTAYAEQF. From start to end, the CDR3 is CASSLRGTAYAEQFF.

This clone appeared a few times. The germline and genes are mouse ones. Here the CDR3 reads CASSLENSDYTF. The CDR3 bases that were read are TGTGCCAGCAGCTTAGAAAACTCCGACTACACC. The chain joins TRBV3 to TRBJ1-2; D remains unclear. Sequencing ends 1 residue short of the CDR3 end; the germline J gene provides the rest. Trimming shortened V by 1 base and J by 1 base, and 1 base separated the two germline ends. The CDR3 spans 12 residues. Germline V gives CDR1 SNHLY, CDR2 FYNGKV (reference sequence).

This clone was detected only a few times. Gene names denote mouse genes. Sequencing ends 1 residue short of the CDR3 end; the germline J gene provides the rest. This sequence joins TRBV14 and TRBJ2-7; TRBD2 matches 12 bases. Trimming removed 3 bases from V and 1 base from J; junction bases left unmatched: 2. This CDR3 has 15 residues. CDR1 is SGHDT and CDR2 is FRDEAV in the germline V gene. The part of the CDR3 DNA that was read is TGTGCCAGCAGTTCGGACTGGGGGGGTTCCTATGAACAGTAC. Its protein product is CASSSDWGGSYEQY. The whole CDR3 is CASSSDWGGSYEQYF.

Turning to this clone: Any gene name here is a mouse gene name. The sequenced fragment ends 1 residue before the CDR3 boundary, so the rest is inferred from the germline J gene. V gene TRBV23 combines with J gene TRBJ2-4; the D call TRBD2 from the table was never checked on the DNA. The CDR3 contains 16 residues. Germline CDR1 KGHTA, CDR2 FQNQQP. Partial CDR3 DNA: TGCTCCAGCAGCCCCGGGACTGGGGGGGCATGGGACACCTTGTAC. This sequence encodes CSSSPGTGGAWDTLY. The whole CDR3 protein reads CSSSPGTGGAWDTLYF. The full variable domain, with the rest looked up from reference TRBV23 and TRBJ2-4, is DAAVTQKPRYLIKMKGQEAEMKCIPEKGHTAVFWYQQKQSKELKFLIYFQNQQPLDQIDMVKERFSAVCPSSSLCSLGIRTCEAEDSALYLCSSSPGTGGAWDTLYFGAGTRLSVL.

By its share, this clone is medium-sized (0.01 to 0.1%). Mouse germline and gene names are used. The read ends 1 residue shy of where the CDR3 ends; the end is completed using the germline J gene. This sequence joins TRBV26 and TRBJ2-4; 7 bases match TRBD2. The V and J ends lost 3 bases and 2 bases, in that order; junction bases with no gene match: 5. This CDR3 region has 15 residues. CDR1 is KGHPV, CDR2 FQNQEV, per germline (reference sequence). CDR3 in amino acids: CASSLWWGDQNTLYF. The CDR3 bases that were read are TGTGCCAGCAGTCTTTGGTGGGGGGATCAAAACACCTTGTAC.

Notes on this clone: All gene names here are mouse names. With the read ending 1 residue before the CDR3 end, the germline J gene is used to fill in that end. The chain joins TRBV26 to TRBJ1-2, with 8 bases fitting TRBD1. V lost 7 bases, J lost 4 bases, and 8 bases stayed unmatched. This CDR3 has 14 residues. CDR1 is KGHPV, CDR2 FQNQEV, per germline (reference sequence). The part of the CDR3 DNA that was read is TGTGCCAGCAATCTTCAGGGGGCCGGCTCCGACTACACC. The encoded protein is CASNLQGAGSDYT. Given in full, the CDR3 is CASNLQGAGSDYTF.

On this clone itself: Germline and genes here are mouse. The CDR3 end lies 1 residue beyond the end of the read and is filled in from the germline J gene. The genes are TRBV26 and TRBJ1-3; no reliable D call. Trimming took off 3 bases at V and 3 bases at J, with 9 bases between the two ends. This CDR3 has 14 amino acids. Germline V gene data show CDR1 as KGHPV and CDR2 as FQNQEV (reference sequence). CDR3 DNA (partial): TGTGCCAGCAGTCTACCTAGGGATGGAAATACGCTCTAT. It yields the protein CASSLPRDGNTLY. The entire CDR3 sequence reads CASSLPRDGNTLYF. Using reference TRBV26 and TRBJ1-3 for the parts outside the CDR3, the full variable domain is NSKVIQTPRYLVKGQGQKAKMRCIPEKGHPVVFWYQQNKNNEFKFLINFQNQEVLQQIDMTEKRFSAECPSNSPCSLEIQSSEAGDSALYLCASSLPRDGNTLYFGEGSRLIVV.

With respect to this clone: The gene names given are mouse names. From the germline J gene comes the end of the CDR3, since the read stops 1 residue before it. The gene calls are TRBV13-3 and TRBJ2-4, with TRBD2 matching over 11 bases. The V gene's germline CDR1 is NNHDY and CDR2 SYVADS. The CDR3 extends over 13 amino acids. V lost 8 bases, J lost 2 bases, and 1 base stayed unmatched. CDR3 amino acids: CARDWGVQNTLYF. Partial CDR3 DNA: TGTGCCAGGGACTGGGGGGTTCAAAACACCTTGTAC.

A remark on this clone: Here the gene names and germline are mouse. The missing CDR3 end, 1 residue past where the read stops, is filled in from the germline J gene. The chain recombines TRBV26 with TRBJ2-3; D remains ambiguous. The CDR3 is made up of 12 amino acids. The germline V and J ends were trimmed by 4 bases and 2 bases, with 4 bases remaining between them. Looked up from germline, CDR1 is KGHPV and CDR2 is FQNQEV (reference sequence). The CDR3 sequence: CASSRDAETLYF. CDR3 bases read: TGTGCCAGCAGTCGAGATGCAGAAACGCTGTAT.

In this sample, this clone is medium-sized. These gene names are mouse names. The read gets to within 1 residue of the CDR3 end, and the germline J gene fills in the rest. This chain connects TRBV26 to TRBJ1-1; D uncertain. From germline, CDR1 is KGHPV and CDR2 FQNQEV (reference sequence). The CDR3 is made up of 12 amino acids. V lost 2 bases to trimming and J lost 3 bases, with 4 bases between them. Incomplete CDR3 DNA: TGTGCCAGCAGTCTGACAGACACAGAAGTCTTC. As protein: CASSLTDTEVF. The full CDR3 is CASSLTDTEVFF.

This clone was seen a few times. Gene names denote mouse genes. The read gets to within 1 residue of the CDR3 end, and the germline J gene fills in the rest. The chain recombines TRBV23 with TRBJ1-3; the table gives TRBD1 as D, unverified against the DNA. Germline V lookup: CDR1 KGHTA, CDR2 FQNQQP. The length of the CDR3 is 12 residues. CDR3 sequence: CSSSTGGNTLYF. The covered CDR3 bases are TGCTCCAGCAGTACAGGGGGAAATACGCTCTAT.

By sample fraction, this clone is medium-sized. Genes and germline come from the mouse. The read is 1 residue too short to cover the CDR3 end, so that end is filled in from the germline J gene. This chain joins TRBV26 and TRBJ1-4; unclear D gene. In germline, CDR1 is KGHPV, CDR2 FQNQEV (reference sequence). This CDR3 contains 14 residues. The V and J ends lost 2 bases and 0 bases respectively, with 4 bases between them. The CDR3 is CASSLQISNERLFF. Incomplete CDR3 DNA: TGTGCCAGCAGTCTGCAGATTTCCAACGAAAGATTATTT.

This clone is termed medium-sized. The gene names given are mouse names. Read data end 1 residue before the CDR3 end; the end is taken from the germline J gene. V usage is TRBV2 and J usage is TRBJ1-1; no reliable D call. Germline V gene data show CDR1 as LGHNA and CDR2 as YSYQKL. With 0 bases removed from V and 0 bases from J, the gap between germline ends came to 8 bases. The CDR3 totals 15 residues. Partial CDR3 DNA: TGTGCCAGCAGCCAAGATCGGCAGACAAACACAGAAGTCTTC. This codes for CASSQDRQTNTEVF. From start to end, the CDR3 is CASSQDRQTNTEVFF.

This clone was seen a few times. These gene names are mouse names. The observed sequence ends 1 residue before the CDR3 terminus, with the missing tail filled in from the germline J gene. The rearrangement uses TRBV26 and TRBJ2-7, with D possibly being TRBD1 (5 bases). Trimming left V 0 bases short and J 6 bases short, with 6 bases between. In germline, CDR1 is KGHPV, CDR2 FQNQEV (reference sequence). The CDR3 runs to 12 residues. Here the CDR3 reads CASSLSRVEQYF. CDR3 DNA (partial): TGTGCCAGCAGTCTGTCCAGGGTTGAACAGTAC.

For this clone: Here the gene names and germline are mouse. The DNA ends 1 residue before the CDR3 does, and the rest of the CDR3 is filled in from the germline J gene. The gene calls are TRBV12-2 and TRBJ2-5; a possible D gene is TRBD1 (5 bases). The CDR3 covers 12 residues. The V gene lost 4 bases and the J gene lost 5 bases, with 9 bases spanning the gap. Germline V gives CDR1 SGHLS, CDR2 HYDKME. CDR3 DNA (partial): TGTGCCAGCTCAGGGAGGGGAGACACCCAGTAC. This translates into CASSGRGDTQY. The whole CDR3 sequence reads CASSGRGDTQYF.

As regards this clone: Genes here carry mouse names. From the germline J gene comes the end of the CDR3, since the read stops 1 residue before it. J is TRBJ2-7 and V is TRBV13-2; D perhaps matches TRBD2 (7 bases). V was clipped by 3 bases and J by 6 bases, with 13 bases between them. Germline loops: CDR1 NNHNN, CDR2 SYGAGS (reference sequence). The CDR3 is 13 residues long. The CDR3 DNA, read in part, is TGTGCCAGCGGTGGATGGGGGGCGCTTGAACAGTAC. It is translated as CASGGWGALEQY. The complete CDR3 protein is CASGGWGALEQYF.

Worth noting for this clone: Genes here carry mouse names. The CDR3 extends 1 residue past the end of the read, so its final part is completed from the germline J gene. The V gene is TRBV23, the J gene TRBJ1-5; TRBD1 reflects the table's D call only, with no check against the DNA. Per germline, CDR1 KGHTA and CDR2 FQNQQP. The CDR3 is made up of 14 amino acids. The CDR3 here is CSSSPRDRGGAPLF. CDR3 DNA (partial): TGCTCCAGCAGTCCCCGGGACAGGGGAGGGGCTCCGCTT.

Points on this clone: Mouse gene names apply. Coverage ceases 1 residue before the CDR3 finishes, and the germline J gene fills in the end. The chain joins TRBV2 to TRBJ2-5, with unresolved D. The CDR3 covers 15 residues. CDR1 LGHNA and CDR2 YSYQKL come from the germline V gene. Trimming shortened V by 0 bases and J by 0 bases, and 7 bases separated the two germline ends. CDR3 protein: CASSQDSVNQDTQYF. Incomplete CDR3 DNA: TGTGCCAGCAGCCAAGACTCAGTTAACCAAGACACCCAGTAC.